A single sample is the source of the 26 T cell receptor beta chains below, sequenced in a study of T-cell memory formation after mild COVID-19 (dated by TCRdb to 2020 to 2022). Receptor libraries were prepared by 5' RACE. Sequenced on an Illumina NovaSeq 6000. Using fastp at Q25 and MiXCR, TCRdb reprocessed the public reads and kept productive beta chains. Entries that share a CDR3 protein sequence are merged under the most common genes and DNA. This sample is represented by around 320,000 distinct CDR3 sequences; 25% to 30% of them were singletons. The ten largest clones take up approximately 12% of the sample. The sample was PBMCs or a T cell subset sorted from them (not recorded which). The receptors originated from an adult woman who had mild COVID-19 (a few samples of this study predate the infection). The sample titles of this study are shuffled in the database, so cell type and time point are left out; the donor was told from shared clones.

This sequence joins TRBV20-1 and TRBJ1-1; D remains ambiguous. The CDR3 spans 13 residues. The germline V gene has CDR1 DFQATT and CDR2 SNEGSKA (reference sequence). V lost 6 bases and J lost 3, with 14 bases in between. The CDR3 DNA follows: TGCAGTGCCAGCGGAGGGCGGGACACTGAAGCTTTCTTT. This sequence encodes CSASGGRDTEAFF.

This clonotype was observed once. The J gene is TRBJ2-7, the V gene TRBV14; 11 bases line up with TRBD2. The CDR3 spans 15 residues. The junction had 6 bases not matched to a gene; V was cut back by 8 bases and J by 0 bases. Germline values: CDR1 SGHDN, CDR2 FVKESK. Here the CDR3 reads CASYISGRGSYEQYF. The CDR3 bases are TGTGCCAGCTACATTAGCGGGAGGGGCTCCTACGAGCAGTACTTC.

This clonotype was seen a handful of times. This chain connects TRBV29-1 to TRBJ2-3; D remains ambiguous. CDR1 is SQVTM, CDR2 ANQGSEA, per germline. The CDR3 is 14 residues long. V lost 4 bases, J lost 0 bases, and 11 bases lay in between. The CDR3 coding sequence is TGCAGCGTTGGAACAGTATCTAGCACAGATACGCAGTATTTT. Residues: CSVGTVSSTDTQYF.

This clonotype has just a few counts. CDR3: CASSLLDGELFF. For the CDR3, the DNA is TGTGCCAGCAGTCTTCTGGACGGGGAGCTGTTTTTT. The chain has TRBV6-5 and TRBJ2-2; D gene ambiguous. The CDR3 loop spans 12 amino acids. V dropped 5 bases and J dropped 7 bases, with 8 bases sitting between them. The germline V gene has CDR1 MNHEY and CDR2 SVGAGI.

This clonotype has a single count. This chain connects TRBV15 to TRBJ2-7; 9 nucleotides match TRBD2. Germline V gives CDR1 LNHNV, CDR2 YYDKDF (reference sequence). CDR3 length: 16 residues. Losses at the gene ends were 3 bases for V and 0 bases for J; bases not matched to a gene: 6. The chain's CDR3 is CATSRAGAGGSYEQYF. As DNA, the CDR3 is TGTGCCACCAGCAGGGCGGGAGCGGGGGGCTCCTACGAGCAGTACTTC.

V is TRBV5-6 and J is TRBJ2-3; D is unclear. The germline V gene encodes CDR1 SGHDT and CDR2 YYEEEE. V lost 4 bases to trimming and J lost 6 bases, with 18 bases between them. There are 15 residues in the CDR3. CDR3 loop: CASSLPNLGPDTQYF. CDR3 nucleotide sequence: TGTGCCAGCAGCCTCCCAAACCTAGGACCCGATACGCAGTATTTT.

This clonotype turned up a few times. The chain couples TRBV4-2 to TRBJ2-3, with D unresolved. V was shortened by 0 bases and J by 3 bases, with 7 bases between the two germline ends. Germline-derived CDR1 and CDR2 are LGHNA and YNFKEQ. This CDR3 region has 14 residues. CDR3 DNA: TGTGCCAGCAGCCAAGATCCCGGAACAGATACGCAGTATTTT. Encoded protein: CASSQDPGTDTQYF.

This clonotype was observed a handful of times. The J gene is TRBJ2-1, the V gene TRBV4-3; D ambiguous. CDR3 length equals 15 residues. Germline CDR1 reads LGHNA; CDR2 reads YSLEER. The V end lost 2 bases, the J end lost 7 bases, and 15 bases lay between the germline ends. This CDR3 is CASSQTGFGVNEQFF. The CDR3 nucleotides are TGCGCCAGCAGCCAAACCGGCTTTGGTGTGAATGAGCAGTTCTTC.

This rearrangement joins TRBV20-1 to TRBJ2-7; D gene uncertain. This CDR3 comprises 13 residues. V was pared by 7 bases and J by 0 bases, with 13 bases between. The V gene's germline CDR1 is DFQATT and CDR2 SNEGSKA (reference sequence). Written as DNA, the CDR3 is TGCAGTGTTAAGGACCCGTACTCCTACGAGCAGTACTTC. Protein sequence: CSVKDPYSYEQYF.

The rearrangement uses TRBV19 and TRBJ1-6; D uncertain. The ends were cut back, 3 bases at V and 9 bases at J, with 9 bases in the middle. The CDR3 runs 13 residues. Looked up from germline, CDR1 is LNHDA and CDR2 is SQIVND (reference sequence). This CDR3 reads CASSISPLSPLHF. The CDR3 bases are TGTGCCAGTAGTATCAGCCCTCTTTCACCCCTCCACTTT.

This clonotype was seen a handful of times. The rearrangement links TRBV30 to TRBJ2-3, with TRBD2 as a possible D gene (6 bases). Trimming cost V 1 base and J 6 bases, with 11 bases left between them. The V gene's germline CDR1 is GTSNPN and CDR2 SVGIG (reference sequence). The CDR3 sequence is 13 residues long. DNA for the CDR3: TGTGCCTGGAGTGGGAAGGCGGGGGATACGCAGTATTTT. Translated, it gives CAWSGKAGDTQYF.

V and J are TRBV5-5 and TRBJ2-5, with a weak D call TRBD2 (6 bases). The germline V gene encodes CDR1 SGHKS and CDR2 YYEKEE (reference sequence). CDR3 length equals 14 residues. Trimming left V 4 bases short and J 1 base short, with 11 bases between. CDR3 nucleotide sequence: TGTGCCAGCAGCACGGGGGAGGCCCAAGAGACCCAGTACTTC. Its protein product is CASSTGEAQETQYF. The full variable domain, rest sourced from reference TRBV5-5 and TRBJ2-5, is DAGVTQSPTHLIKTRGQQVTLRCSPISGHKSVSWYQQVLGQGPQFIFQYYEKEERGRGNFPDRFSARQFPNYSSELNVNALLLGDSALYLCASSTGEAQETQYFGPGTRLLVL.

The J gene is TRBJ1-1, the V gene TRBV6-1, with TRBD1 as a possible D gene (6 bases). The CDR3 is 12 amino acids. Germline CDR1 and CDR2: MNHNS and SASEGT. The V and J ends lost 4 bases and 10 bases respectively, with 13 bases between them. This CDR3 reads CASSVGGGLAFF. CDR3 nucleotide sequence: TGTGCCAGCAGTGTTGGGGGCGGATTAGCTTTCTTT.

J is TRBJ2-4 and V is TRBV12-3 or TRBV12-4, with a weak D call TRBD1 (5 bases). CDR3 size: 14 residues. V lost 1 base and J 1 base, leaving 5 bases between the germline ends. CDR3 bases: TGTGCCAGCAGTTTAGAGGGGGCCAAAAACATTCAGTACTTC. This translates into CASSLEGAKNIQYF.

The CDR3 reads CASSLEAGWNTIYF. CDR3 in DNA: TGTGCCAGCAGCTTAGAGGCAGGGTGGAACACCATATATTTT. V and J are TRBV7-2 and TRBJ1-3; possibly TRBD1 for D (5 bases). The CDR3 loop spans 14 amino acids. Deletions cut 1 base from V and 7 bases from J, with 11 bases between. Germline V lookup: CDR1 SGHTA, CDR2 FQGNSA.

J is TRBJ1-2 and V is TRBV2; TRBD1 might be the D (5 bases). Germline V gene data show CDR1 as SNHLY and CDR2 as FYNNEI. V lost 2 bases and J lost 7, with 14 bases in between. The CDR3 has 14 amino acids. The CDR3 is CASSESGRGGGYTF. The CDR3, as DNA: TGTGCCAGCAGTGAATCGGGTAGGGGTGGTGGCTACACCTTC.

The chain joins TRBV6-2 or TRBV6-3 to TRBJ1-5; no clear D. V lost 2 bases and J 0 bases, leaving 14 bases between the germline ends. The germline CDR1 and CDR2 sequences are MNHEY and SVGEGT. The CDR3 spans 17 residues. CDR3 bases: TGTGCCAGCAGTTACCCCTCGACCCGATATAGCAATCAGCCCCAGCATTTT. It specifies CASSYPSTRYSNQPQHF.

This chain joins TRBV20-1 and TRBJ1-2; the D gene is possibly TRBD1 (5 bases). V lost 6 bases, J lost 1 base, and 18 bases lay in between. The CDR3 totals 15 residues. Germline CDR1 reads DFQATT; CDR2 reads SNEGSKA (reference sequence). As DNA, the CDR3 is TGCAGTGCCGATGCAGGGAGGGCTGATAACTATGGCTACACCTTC. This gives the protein CSADAGRADNYGYTF.

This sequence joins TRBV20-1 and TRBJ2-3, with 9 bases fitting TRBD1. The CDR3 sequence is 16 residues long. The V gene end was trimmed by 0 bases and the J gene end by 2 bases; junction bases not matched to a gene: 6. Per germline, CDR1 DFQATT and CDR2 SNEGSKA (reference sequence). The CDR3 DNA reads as TGCAGTGCTAGAGATCCGACAGGGGGACACACAGATACGCAGTATTTT. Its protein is CSARDPTGGHTDTQYF.

CDR3 DNA sequence: TGCGCCAGCAGCTTGCGTAACCCGGGGGGCTCGGGGTATGAGCAGTTCTTC. Its protein product is CASSLRNPGGSGYEQFF. This chain connects TRBV5-1 to TRBJ2-1, with a tentative D call TRBD2 (7 bases). CDR1 and CDR2 from the germline V gene are SGHRS and YFSETQ. Trimming removed 1 base at V and 8 bases at J, with 22 bases between. The CDR3 loop spans 17 amino acids.

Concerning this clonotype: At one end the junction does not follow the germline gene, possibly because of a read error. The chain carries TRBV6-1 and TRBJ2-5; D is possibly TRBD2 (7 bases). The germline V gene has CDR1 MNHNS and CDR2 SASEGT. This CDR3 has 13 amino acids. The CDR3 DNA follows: TGTGCCAGCAGTGAAATAAGGAGGGGGGGCGATAACTTC. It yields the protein CASSEIRRGGDNF.

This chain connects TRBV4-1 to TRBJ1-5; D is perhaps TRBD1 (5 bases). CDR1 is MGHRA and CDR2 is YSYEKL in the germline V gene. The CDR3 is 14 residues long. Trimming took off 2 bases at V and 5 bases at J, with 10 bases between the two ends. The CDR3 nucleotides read TGCGCCAGCAGCCAAAGTCAGGGTTATCAGCCCCAGCATTTT. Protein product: CASSQSQGYQPQHF.

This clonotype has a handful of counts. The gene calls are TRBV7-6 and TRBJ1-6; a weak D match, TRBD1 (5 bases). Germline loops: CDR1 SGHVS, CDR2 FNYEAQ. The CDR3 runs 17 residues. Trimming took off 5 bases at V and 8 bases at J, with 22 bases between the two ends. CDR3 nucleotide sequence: TGTGCCAGCAGCCCGGGGAGGGGACGGCCGAGGGATTCACCCCTCCACTTT. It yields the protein CASSPGRGRPRDSPLHF.

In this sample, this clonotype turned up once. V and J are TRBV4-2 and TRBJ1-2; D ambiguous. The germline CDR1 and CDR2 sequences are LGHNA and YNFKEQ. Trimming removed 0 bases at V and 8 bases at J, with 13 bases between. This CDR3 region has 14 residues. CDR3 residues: CASSQDERVIGYTF. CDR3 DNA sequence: TGTGCCAGCAGCCAAGACGAAAGGGTAATCGGCTACACCTTC.

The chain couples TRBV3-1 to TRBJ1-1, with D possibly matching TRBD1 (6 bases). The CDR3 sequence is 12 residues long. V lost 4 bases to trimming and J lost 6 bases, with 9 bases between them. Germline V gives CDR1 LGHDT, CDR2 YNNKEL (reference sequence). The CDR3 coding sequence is TGTGCCAGCAGCCGCAGGACAGCTGAAGCTTTCTTT. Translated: CASSRRTAEAFF.

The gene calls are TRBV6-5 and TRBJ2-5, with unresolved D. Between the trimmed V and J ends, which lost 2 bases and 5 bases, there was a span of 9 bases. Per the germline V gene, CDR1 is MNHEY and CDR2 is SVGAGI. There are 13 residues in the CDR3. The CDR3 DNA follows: TGTGCCAGCAGTTACCCGGGCTCGGAGACCCAGTACTTC. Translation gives CASSYPGSETQYF.